The 23 T cell receptor beta chains in this list originate from one sample, sequenced in a study of cytomegalovirus exposure and HLA in healthy donors. The primer mix had 60 Vbeta and 13 Jbeta primers. TCRdb's table, derived via immunoSEQ multiplex PCR, lists solely in-frame clones and lacks some. The sample gives some 51,000 clones, roughly 74% of which show up once; roughly 36% is in the top ten. Sequenced material: PBMCs. These receptors were taken from a man between 35 and 55 years old in good health and CMV-seropositive.

The chain links TRBV11-1 to TRBJ2-3, with 8 bases fitting TRBD2. This CDR3 spans 15 amino acids. Trimming took 5 bases from V and 15 from J; bases not matched to a gene: 19. Germline CDR1 and CDR2: SGHAT and FQDESV (reference sequence). The CDR3 here is CASSPRGDSRNLSYF. Here the CDR3 DNA reads TGTGCCAGCAGCCCGCGGGGGGACTCCCGGAACCTTTCTTATTTT.

V gene TRBV10-3 combines with J gene TRBJ2-7; weak D call: TRBD1 (6 bases). The CDR3 totals 15 residues. V lost 3 bases and J 0 bases, leaving 12 bases between the germline ends. CDR1 is ENHRY, CDR2 SYGVKD, per germline. CDR3 sequence: CAISDLGTLSYEQYF. The CDR3 region has the DNA TGTGCCATCAGTGATCTCGGGACACTCTCCTACGAGCAGTACTTC.

This clone was seen a handful of times. This same CDR3 is encoded by further DNA sequences in the sample. The chain has TRBV6-6 and TRBJ2-7, with 9 bases matching TRBD1. V shed 0 bases and J 3 bases; nucleotides not matched to a gene: 3. Germline-derived CDR1 and CDR2 are MNHNY and SVGAGI (reference sequence). CDR3 size: 15 residues. DNA for the CDR3: TGTGCCAGCAGTTACTCGACAGGGGGAGGCTACGAGCAGTACTTC. It is translated as CASSYSTGGGYEQYF.

This chain uses TRBV5-1 with TRBJ1-1; D is ambiguous. CDR1 is SGHRS and CDR2 is YFSETQ in the germline V gene. V lost 0 bases and J 5 bases, leaving 14 bases between the germline ends. The CDR3 runs to 15 residues. CDR3 sequence reads: CASSLVGGLETEAFF. The DNA for the CDR3 is TGCGCCAGCAGCTTGGTAGGAGGGTTAGAAACTGAAGCTTTCTTT.

V is TRBV18 and J is TRBJ2-3; 11 bases align to TRBD2. Per germline, CDR1 KGHSH and CDR2 LQKENI. The junction had 11 bases not matched to a gene; V was cut back by 3 bases and J by 0 bases. The CDR3 has 19 amino acids. CDR3 bases: TGTGCCAGCTCACCGACCGGGACTAGCGGAATAAAAAGCACAGATACGCAGTATTTT. It codes for CASSPTGTSGIKSTDTQYF.

This clone has just one count. V and J are TRBV5-4 and TRBJ2-7; TRBD2 is a possible D gene (5 bases). V lost 7 bases and J 5 bases, leaving 16 bases between the germline ends. The germline gives CDR1 SGHNT, CDR2 YYREEE (reference sequence). The CDR3 runs 13 residues. The CDR3 coding sequence is TGTGCCAGCGCCCTCGGGGTCGGGGACGAGCAGTACTTC. It encodes CASALGVGDEQYF.

The V and J genes are TRBV18 and TRBJ1-5, with a weak D call TRBD1 (5 bases). V lost 0 bases to trimming and J lost 0 bases, with 9 bases between them. The CDR3 contains 16 residues. Germline V gene lookup returns CDR1 KGHSH and CDR2 LQKENI. The CDR3 region is CASSPPGGHSNQPQHF. The DNA for the CDR3 is TGTGCCAGCTCACCACCGGGGGGTCATAGCAATCAGCCCCAGCATTTT.

The genes are TRBV4-1 and TRBJ2-7; 7 bases match TRBD2. The CDR3 has 15 amino acids. Per germline, CDR1 MGHRA and CDR2 YSYEKL. After removal of 4 bases from V and 2 bases from J, the junction contained 8 bases not matched to a gene. The CDR3 spells CASSLRSGGTYEQYF. CDR3 nucleotide sequence: TGCGCCAGCAGCCTCAGGTCGGGGGGAACCTACGAGCAGTACTTC.

On this clone itself: Other DNA sequences in the same sample also yield this CDR3. The J gene is TRBJ1-1, the V gene TRBV7-2, with a possible D match to TRBD1 (5 bases). CDR1 and CDR2 from the germline V gene are SGHTA and FQGNSA. This CDR3 is 13 amino acids long. V lost 0 bases and J lost 5, with 7 bases in between. The CDR3 protein is CASSLAAGTEAFF. The DNA for the CDR3 is TGTGCCAGCAGCTTAGCGGCAGGGACTGAAGCTTTCTTT.

This sequence joins TRBV5-6 and TRBJ2-7, with TRBD2 as a possible D gene (6 bases). This CDR3 has 13 residues. V was trimmed by 6 bases and J by 0 bases, leaving 10 bases between them. Germline V lookup: CDR1 SGHDT, CDR2 YYEEEE. CDR3 in DNA: TGTGCCAGCACCAGCGGGTACTCCTACGAGCAGTACTTC. This codes for CASTSGYSYEQYF.

The chain uses TRBV29-1 and TRBJ1-1; no clear D gene. The V end lost 4 bases, the J end lost 1 base, and 7 bases lay between the germline ends. This CDR3 contains 12 residues. Germline loops: CDR1 SQVTM, CDR2 ANQGSEA. CDR3 coding DNA: TGCAGCGTTGGAAACAGGAACACTGAAGCTTTCTTT. This translates into CSVGNRNTEAFF.

This chain joins TRBV18 and TRBJ2-3, with a possible D match to TRBD1 (5 bases). Between the trimmed V and J ends, which lost 3 bases and 0 bases, there was a span of 10 bases. Germline V CDR1 and CDR2: KGHSH, LQKENI. The CDR3 is 15 amino acids. The CDR3 bases are TGTGCCAGCTCACCCGGCAGGGCGAGCACAGATACGCAGTATTTT. This sequence encodes CASSPGRASTDTQYF.

V usage is TRBV6-5 and J usage is TRBJ2-7; a possible D gene is TRBD2 (5 bases). CDR3 size: 16 residues. Germline V gene sequence: CDR1 MNHEY, CDR2 SVGAGI. V shed 0 bases and J shed 3 bases, with 15 bases lying between them. The CDR3 DNA follows: TGTGCCAGCAGTTACTCGAAGGGAGTGTTAAACTACGAGCAGTACTTC. Translated: CASSYSKGVLNYEQYF.

This clone occurred once. The gene calls are TRBV7-2 and TRBJ2-1; the D gene is possibly TRBD1 (6 bases). Trimming pared 2 bases from V and 9 bases from J, leaving 11 bases between. The CDR3 contains 13 residues. Looked up from germline, CDR1 is SGHTA and CDR2 is FQGNSA. CDR3 coding DNA: TGTGCCAGCAGCTTAAACTCCAGGGGTGAGCAGTTCTTC. Translating gives CASSLNSRGEQFF.

V and J are TRBV9 and TRBJ2-2, with TRBD2 as a possible D gene (5 bases). Trimming removed 0 bases from V and 4 bases from J, with 13 bases in between. There are 16 residues in the CDR3. Germline lookup yields CDR1 SGDLS and CDR2 YYNGEE. The CDR3 coding sequence is TGTGCCAGCAGCGTAGGTAGGAGGTCCTTCACCGGGGAGCTGTTTTTT. As protein: CASSVGRRSFTGELFF.

This clone came up a few times. This rearrangement joins TRBV5-1 to TRBJ2-1, with 8 positions matching TRBD1. This CDR3 contains 15 residues. J gave up 4 bases and V 1 base, and 4 bases lay outside the gene matches. CDR1 is SGHRS and CDR2 is YFSETQ in the germline V gene. CDR3 protein: CASSLQGALYNEQFF. The CDR3 nucleotides read TGCGCCAGCAGCTTGCAGGGGGCCCTTTACAATGAGCAGTTCTTC.

The V gene is TRBV7-3, the J gene TRBJ2-1; D may be TRBD2 (5 bases). The CDR3 is made up of 14 amino acids. V lost 0 bases to trimming and J lost 7 bases, with 10 bases between them. CDR1 and CDR2 from the germline V gene are SGHTA and FQGTGA. The CDR3 sequence is CASSLTGRRNEQFF. In DNA form, the CDR3 reads TGTGCCAGCAGCTTAACTGGACGGAGGAATGAGCAGTTCTTC. Full variable domain (rest looked up from reference TRBV7-3 and TRBJ2-1): GAGVSQTPSNKVTEKGKYVELRCDPISGHTALYWYRQSLGQGPEFLIYFQGTGAADDSGLPNDRFFAVRPEGSVSTLKIQRTERGDSAVYLCASSLTGRRNEQFFGPGTRLTVL.

The chain links TRBV5-1 to TRBJ2-7, with D possibly being TRBD2 (6 bases). V was clipped by 0 bases and J by 9 bases, with 13 bases between them. Per germline, CDR1 SGHRS and CDR2 YFSETQ. This CDR3 has 13 amino acids. CDR3 loop: CASSLDGGKGQYF. In DNA form, the CDR3 reads TGCGCCAGCAGCTTGGATGGGGGGAAGGGGCAGTACTTC.

This clone appeared a few times. The chain carries TRBV19 and TRBJ1-6; D gene ambiguous. Germline V gives CDR1 LNHDA, CDR2 SQIVND (reference sequence). With 6 bases removed from V and 6 bases from J, the gap between germline ends came to 9 bases. The CDR3 has 13 residues. The CDR3 DNA sequence: TGTGCCAGTAGCCAGTCCAGTAATTCACCCCTCCACTTT. The encoded protein is CASSQSSNSPLHF.

This clone was observed a handful of times. The chain employs TRBV5-1 and TRBJ2-1; 8 nucleotides line up with TRBD2. Germline CDR1 is SGHRS and CDR2 is YFSETQ. This CDR3 comprises 14 residues. V was pared by 5 bases and J by 10 bases, with 11 bases of the junction left unmatched. The CDR3 DNA is TGCGCCAGCAGTGCGCCGGGGGGGTCGTTCGAGCAGTTCTTC. It is translated as CASSAPGGSFEQFF.

DNA for the CDR3: TGTGCCAGCAGCTCCTCAGATACGCAGTATTTT. Amino acid sequence: CASSSSDTQYF. V and J are TRBV7-3 and TRBJ2-3, with D unclear. CDR1 is SGHTA, CDR2 FQGTGA, per germline. Deletions cut 4 bases from V and 4 bases from J, with 3 bases between. CDR3 length equals 11 residues.

V gene TRBV19 combines with J gene TRBJ2-6, with 10 nucleotides matching TRBD1. V trimming: 7 bases; J trimming: 0 bases; junction bases outside the gene matches: 9. CDR3 length equals 18 residues. The germline gives CDR1 LNHDA, CDR2 SQIVND (reference sequence). The DNA of the CDR3 is TGTGCCAGTATTTCGACCGGGACAGGGGACTCTGGGGCCAACGTCCTGACTTTC. It encodes CASISTGTGDSGANVLTF. Variable domain in full (rest from reference TRBV19 and TRBJ2-6): DGGITQSPKYLFRKEGQNVTLSCEQNLNHDAMYWYRQDPGQGLRLIYYSQIVNDFQKGDIAEGYSVSREKKESFPLTVTSAQKNPTAFYLCASISTGTGDSGANVLTFGAGSRLTVL.

This chain joins TRBV7-9 and TRBJ1-1; 8 bases fit TRBD1. V lost 4 bases and J lost 0; bases outside the gene matches: 7. The germline CDR1 and CDR2 sequences are SEHNR and FQNEAQ (reference sequence). The CDR3 spans 16 residues. CDR3 residues: CASSWPRTGLNTEAFF. CDR3 in DNA: TGTGCCAGCAGCTGGCCTAGGACAGGGCTGAACACTGAAGCTTTCTTT.